The rows below give T cell receptor beta chains drawn from one sample of a study of T cells in Graves' hyperthyroidism and ophthalmopathy. TCRdb independently ran MiXCR on the multiplex PCR reads; one entry per CDR3 protein. The sample lists more than 500,000 distinct CDR3 sequences; 40% to 55% were seen once. Sequences were obtained from peripheral blood or thyroid tissue (not recorded which). These receptors all come from an adult woman with Graves' disease, either hyperthyroidism or ophthalmopathy (not recorded which). CDR3s include the opening cysteine and the closing phenylalanine or tryptophan. The D gene is left open where the match is weak. Clone sizes are given selectively: once, few, many, or a class where the clone is expanded.

d_call: TRBD1; v_call: TRBV12-3/TRBV12-4; clone_size: many; j_call: TRBJ1-2; cdr3_nt: TGTGCCAGCAGTGGAGGGACAGGGTATGGCTACACCTTC; cdr3_aa: CASSGGTGYGYTF
d_call: TRBD2; v_call: TRBV19; clone_size: -; j_call: TRBJ2-6; cdr3_nt: TGTGCCAGTACTGCCCTAGCGGGACGTACCGGGGCCAACGTCCTGACTTTC; cdr3_aa: CASTALAGRTGANVLTF
d_call: -; v_call: TRBV20-1; clone_size: -; j_call: TRBJ1-2; cdr3_nt: TGCAGTCTCATGGGGGGCGATAAGGGCTACACCTTC; cdr3_aa: CSLMGGDKGYTF
d_call: -; v_call: TRBV3-1; clone_size: many; j_call: TRBJ2-7; cdr3_nt: TGTGCCAGCAGCCAAGGGGAAGGTGTGGAGCAGTACTTC; cdr3_aa: CASSQGEGVEQYF
d_call: -; v_call: TRBV10-3; clone_size: many; j_call: TRBJ1-4; cdr3_nt: TGTGCCATCAGTGAGTCGCGGGAGCTCTGGGAGGAAAAACTGTTTTTT; cdr3_aa: CAISESRELWEEKLFF
d_call: TRBD1; v_call: TRBV11-2; clone_size: -; j_call: TRBJ1-1; cdr3_nt: TGTGCCAGCAGTTGGCCGGGACAGGACTACACTGAAGCTTTCTTT; cdr3_aa: CASSWPGQDYTEAFF
d_call: -; v_call: TRBV7-9; clone_size: -; j_call: TRBJ2-7; cdr3_nt: TGTGCCAGCAGTAAGGGGGTTACCTTCTACGAGCAGTACTTC; cdr3_aa: CASSKGVTFYEQYF
d_call: -; v_call: TRBV28; clone_size: few; j_call: TRBJ1-6; cdr3_nt: TGTGCCAGCAGTTTATTTCCCAGGGCCGAGGCCCTCCACTTT; cdr3_aa: CASSLFPRAEALHF
d_call: TRBD1; v_call: TRBV4-1; clone_size: few; j_call: TRBJ1-5; cdr3_nt: TGCGCCAGCAGCCAAGACGGGACAGGGACCGACTATAGCAATCAGCCCCAGCATTTT; cdr3_aa: CASSQDGTGTDYSNQPQHF
d_call: TRBD2; v_call: TRBV5-1; clone_size: many; j_call: TRBJ2-7; cdr3_nt: TGCGCCAGCAGCTTCCTAGCGGGAGAGGCGAACGAGCAGTACTTC; cdr3_aa: CASSFLAGEANEQYF
d_call: -; v_call: TRBV20-1; clone_size: many; j_call: TRBJ2-5; cdr3_nt: TGCAGTGCCCGGAGATATCTGGAGACCCAGTACTTC; cdr3_aa: CSARRYLETQYF
d_call: -; v_call: TRBV7-8; clone_size: -; j_call: TRBJ1-1; cdr3_nt: TGTGCCAGCAGCGGCCAGAGAAACACTGAAGCTTTCTTT; cdr3_aa: CASSGQRNTEAFF
d_call: TRBD2; v_call: TRBV20-1; clone_size: many; j_call: TRBJ2-7; cdr3_nt: TGCAGTGCTAGTTCCGGGAGGAGCTCCTACGAGCAGTACTTC; cdr3_aa: CSASSGRSSYEQYF
d_call: -; v_call: TRBV2; clone_size: -; j_call: TRBJ2-7; cdr3_nt: TGTGCCAGCAGCCCCCCCAGTGGGGGTTTCTACGAGCAGTACTTC; cdr3_aa: CASSPPSGGFYEQYF
d_call: -; v_call: TRBV7-3; clone_size: many; j_call: TRBJ2-2; cdr3_nt: TGTGCCAGCAGCGTCGATAGGGGCATATCCCCCGGGGAGCTGTTTTTT; cdr3_aa: CASSVDRGISPGELFF
d_call: -; v_call: TRBV25-1; clone_size: -; j_call: TRBJ2-7; cdr3_nt: -; cdr3_aa: CACSARDFGTHYEQYF
d_call: TRBD1; v_call: TRBV7-9; clone_size: -; j_call: TRBJ2-6; cdr3_nt: TGTGCCAGCTGGGACAGGGGGGACACTGGGGCCAACGTCCTGACTTTC; cdr3_aa: CASWDRGDTGANVLTF
d_call: -; v_call: TRBV11-2; clone_size: -; j_call: TRBJ2-6; cdr3_nt: TGTGCCAGCAGCCCCGGGCAGGCTAACGTCCTGACTTTC; cdr3_aa: CASSPGQANVLTF
d_call: -; v_call: TRBV20-1; clone_size: once; j_call: TRBJ1-3; cdr3_nt: TGCAGTGCTGGGAGGGGTAAGTGGGAATTTAACACCATATATTTT; cdr3_aa: CSAGRGKWEFNTIYF
d_call: -; v_call: TRBV7-9; clone_size: -; j_call: TRBJ1-2; cdr3_nt: TGTGCCAGCAGAGATTCCGGGGATCACACCTTC; cdr3_aa: CASRDSGDHTF
d_call: -; v_call: TRBV20-1; clone_size: many; j_call: TRBJ2-7; cdr3_nt: TGCAGTGCCACAGGTGCTTCCTACGAGCAGTACTTC; cdr3_aa: CSATGASYEQYF
d_call: -; v_call: TRBV20-1; clone_size: -; j_call: TRBJ1-1; cdr3_nt: TGCAGTGCTAGAGAAGGGGGGGCGCCAACTGAAGCTTTCTTT; cdr3_aa: CSAREGGAPTEAFF
d_call: TRBD2; v_call: TRBV2; clone_size: -; j_call: TRBJ2-5; cdr3_nt: TGTGCCAGCACCTCAGGGTACCCTACTAGCGGGAGGAAAGAGACCCAGTACTTC; cdr3_aa: CASTSGYPTSGRKETQYF
d_call: -; v_call: TRBV20-1; clone_size: -; j_call: TRBJ2-2; cdr3_nt: TGCAGTGCCAGGAAGGGGGGGAACACCGGGGAGCTGTTTTTT; cdr3_aa: CSARKGGNTGELFF
d_call: -; v_call: TRBV7-9; clone_size: many; j_call: TRBJ1-1; cdr3_nt: TGTGCCAGCAGCTTTTGGTTTGGCGGGGTGCGAGACACTGAAGCTTTCTTT; cdr3_aa: CASSFWFGGVRDTEAFF
d_call: -; v_call: TRBV6-1; clone_size: -; j_call: TRBJ2-7; cdr3_nt: TGTGCCAGCAGTGTAGGGGCAGGGGCCTACGAGCAGTACTTC; cdr3_aa: CASSVGAGAYEQYF
d_call: -; v_call: TRBV20-1; clone_size: -; j_call: TRBJ1-5; cdr3_nt: TGCAGTGCTAGGGGGGGGACGGGCCAGCCCCAGCATTTT; cdr3_aa: CSARGGTGQPQHF
d_call: -; v_call: TRBV2; clone_size: -; j_call: TRBJ2-4; cdr3_nt: TGTGCCTCGGGAATAGCCAAAAACATTCAGTACTTC; cdr3_aa: CASGIAKNIQYF
d_call: -; v_call: TRBV14; clone_size: many; j_call: TRBJ1-1; cdr3_nt: TGTGCCAGCAGTGGAAGCTACACTGAAGCTTTCTTT; cdr3_aa: CASSGSYTEAFF
d_call: TRBD1; v_call: TRBV20-1; clone_size: once; j_call: TRBJ2-5; cdr3_nt: TGCAGTGCTCGCGGACAGGGAATAGAGACCCAGTACTTC; cdr3_aa: CSARGQGIETQYF
d_call: -; v_call: TRBV7-9; clone_size: -; j_call: TRBJ2-7; cdr3_nt: TGTGCCAGCAGTCCTGACAGTCGATCCCACTACGAGCAGTACTTC; cdr3_aa: CASSPDSRSHYEQYF
d_call: -; v_call: TRBV7-8; clone_size: -; j_call: TRBJ2-6; cdr3_nt: TGTGCCAGCAGCTTAAGTAGCGCAGGGCTCAACGTCCTGACTTTC; cdr3_aa: CASSLSSAGLNVLTF
d_call: TRBD1; v_call: TRBV25-1; clone_size: -; j_call: TRBJ1-3; cdr3_nt: TGTGCCAGCAGTGAATCGGACAGGGCCAGAAACACCATATATTTT; cdr3_aa: CASSESDRARNTIYF
d_call: -; v_call: TRBV29-1; clone_size: -; j_call: TRBJ2-7; cdr3_nt: TGCAGCGTTGTCCGGGACACCAACTCCTACGAGCAGTACTTC; cdr3_aa: CSVVRDTNSYEQYF
d_call: -; v_call: TRBV12-3/TRBV12-4; clone_size: -; j_call: TRBJ2-5; cdr3_nt: TGTGCCAGCAGTTTTGCAGGAGGAAGTCAGCCCCAGTACTTC; cdr3_aa: CASSFAGGSQPQYF
d_call: -; v_call: TRBV20-1; clone_size: many; j_call: TRBJ2-7; cdr3_nt: TGCAGTGCCTTAGTTAACGGGCGGGCCTCCTACGAGCAGTACTTC; cdr3_aa: CSALVNGRASYEQYF
d_call: TRBD1; v_call: TRBV7-9; clone_size: -; j_call: TRBJ1-3; cdr3_nt: TGTGCCAGCAGCCGATCAGGGGGCACCATATATTTT; cdr3_aa: CASSRSGGTIYF
d_call: TRBD1; v_call: TRBV7-3; clone_size: many; j_call: TRBJ2-6; cdr3_nt: TGTGCCAGCAGCCCCTACGCCGGGACAGTCTCTGGGGCCAACGTCCTGACTTTC; cdr3_aa: CASSPYAGTVSGANVLTF
d_call: TRBD2; v_call: TRBV5-1; clone_size: many; j_call: TRBJ2-7; cdr3_nt: TGCGCCAGCAGCTTGGAAGGACTAGCGGGGTCCCTCTGGTACTTC; cdr3_aa: CASSLEGLAGSLWYF
d_call: -; v_call: TRBV2; clone_size: many; j_call: TRBJ1-5; cdr3_nt: TGTGCCAGCAAATTCATGGGGAATCAGCCCCAGCATTTT; cdr3_aa: CASKFMGNQPQHF
d_call: -; v_call: TRBV11-2; clone_size: many; j_call: TRBJ1-1; cdr3_nt: TGTGCCAGCAGCCCGCCGTGGGGAATGAACACTGAAGCTTTCTTT; cdr3_aa: CASSPPWGMNTEAFF
d_call: -; v_call: TRBV2; clone_size: -; j_call: TRBJ1-5; cdr3_nt: TGTGCCAGCACTCGGGACTCCGGCAATCAGCCCCAGCATTTT; cdr3_aa: CASTRDSGNQPQHF
d_call: TRBD2; v_call: TRBV7-9; clone_size: -; j_call: TRBJ2-7; cdr3_nt: TGTGCCAGCAGCTTAGGGACTAGCGGGAGTACGTACGAGCAGTACTTC; cdr3_aa: CASSLGTSGSTYEQYF
d_call: -; v_call: TRBV4-1; clone_size: many; j_call: TRBJ1-2; cdr3_nt: TGCGCCAGCAGCCAAGGGGGAGCCTCGCCTGGCTACACCTTC; cdr3_aa: CASSQGGASPGYTF
d_call: TRBD1; v_call: TRBV4-1; clone_size: many; j_call: TRBJ1-2; cdr3_nt: TGCGCCAGCAGCCAAGGAAGACAGGGGCGACGAGCTAACTATGGCTACACCTTC; cdr3_aa: CASSQGRQGRRANYGYTF
d_call: -; v_call: TRBV7-3; clone_size: -; j_call: TRBJ2-2; cdr3_nt: TGTGCCAGCAGCCATCACGGACTAACAGGGTCGCACACCGGGGAGCTGTTTTTT; cdr3_aa: CASSHHGLTGSHTGELFF
d_call: -; v_call: TRBV13; clone_size: many; j_call: TRBJ1-1; cdr3_nt: TGTGCCAGCAGCCCTCGGAGGACTGAAGCTTTCTTT; cdr3_aa: CASSPRRTEAFF
d_call: TRBD1; v_call: TRBV5-1; clone_size: many; j_call: TRBJ1-4; cdr3_nt: TGCGCCAGCAGCTTGGACCAGGGGGGTGAAAAACTGTTTTTT; cdr3_aa: CASSLDQGGEKLFF
d_call: -; v_call: TRBV6-1; clone_size: few; j_call: TRBJ1-5; cdr3_nt: TGTGCCAGCAGTGAGTCCGGGACAAACAATCAGCCCCAGCATTTT; cdr3_aa: CASSESGTNNQPQHF
d_call: -; v_call: TRBV12-3/TRBV12-4; clone_size: -; j_call: TRBJ2-5; cdr3_nt: TGTGCCAGCAGTCTCGAGAAGACCCAGTACTTC; cdr3_aa: CASSLEKTQYF
d_call: -; v_call: TRBV7-9; clone_size: -; j_call: TRBJ1-1; cdr3_nt: TGTGCCGTCAGCCCGTTGGATACTGAAGCTTTCTTT; cdr3_aa: CAVSPLDTEAFF
d_call: TRBD2; v_call: TRBV3-1; clone_size: -; j_call: TRBJ2-5; cdr3_nt: TGTGCCAGCAGCCAATCTTCAGCGGGAGGGGATTGGGAGACCCAGTACTTC; cdr3_aa: CASSQSSAGGDWETQYF
d_call: -; v_call: TRBV6-5; clone_size: -; j_call: TRBJ1-2; cdr3_nt: TGTGCCAGCAGTTACTCCCAACAAACGACTAACTATGGCTACACCTTC; cdr3_aa: CASSYSQQTTNYGYTF
d_call: -; v_call: TRBV7-9; clone_size: -; j_call: TRBJ1-2; cdr3_nt: TGTGCCAGCAGCTTAGGGTCCCCAGGGCCTGGCTACACCTTC; cdr3_aa: CASSLGSPGPGYTF
d_call: TRBD2; v_call: TRBV7-9; clone_size: once; j_call: TRBJ2-5; cdr3_nt: TGTGCCAGCAGCACAGCGGGGGGAAAAGAGACCCAGTACTTC; cdr3_aa: CASSTAGGKETQYF
d_call: -; v_call: TRBV18; clone_size: few; j_call: TRBJ1-2; cdr3_nt: TGTGCCAGCTCAGAGAAGGGACCTTATAACTATGGCTACACCTTC; cdr3_aa: CASSEKGPYNYGYTF
d_call: -; v_call: TRBV15; clone_size: -; j_call: TRBJ1-2; cdr3_nt: TGTGCCACCAGCAGTGGATCATATGGCTACACCTTC; cdr3_aa: CATSSGSYGYTF